This TCR beta chain was sequenced during a study of response to subunit inactivated influenza vaccine. Overall study results and limits: Researchers suggested that each seasonal influenza vaccination recruits few new T cells.

TCRdb re-analysed the RT-PCR reads in MiXCR, keeping a single row per CDR3 protein. The sample yields 500,000 or so distinct CDR3 sequences, more than 15% seen once. Trimming took 4 bases from V and 5 from J, leaving 16 bases between them. Germline lookup yields CDR1 SGHRS and CDR2 YFSETQ. CDR3 length: 14 residues. This clonotype has only a few counts. Its target is not known. The TCR originated in a man aged 50 to 75 who received an inactivated influenza vaccine. The sequencing here drew on CD4+ T cells sorted from PBMCs, taken around 2 years after vaccination. This chain links TRBV5-1 with TRBJ2-7; D unresolved. The CDR3 region is CASSPQASGDEQYF. The CDR3 DNA reads TGCGCCAGCAGCCCGCAGGCCTCTGGGGACGAGCAGTACTTC.